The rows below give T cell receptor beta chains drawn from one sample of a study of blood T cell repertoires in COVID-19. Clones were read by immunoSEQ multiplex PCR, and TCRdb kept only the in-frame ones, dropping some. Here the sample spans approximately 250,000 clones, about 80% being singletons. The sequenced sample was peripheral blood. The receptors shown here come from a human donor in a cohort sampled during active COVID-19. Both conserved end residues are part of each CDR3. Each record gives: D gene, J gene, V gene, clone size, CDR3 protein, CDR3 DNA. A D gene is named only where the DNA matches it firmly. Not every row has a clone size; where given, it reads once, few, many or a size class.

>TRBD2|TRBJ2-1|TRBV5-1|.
CASSRAAGGQYNEQFF
TGCGCCAGCAGCCGTGCCGCGGGGGGACAATACAATGAGCAGTTCTTC
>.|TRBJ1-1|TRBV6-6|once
CASSYERDEAFF
TGTGCCAGCAGTTACGAGAGAGATGAAGCTTTCTTT
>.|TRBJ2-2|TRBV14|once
CASSQDIVGELFF
TGTGCCAGCAGCCAAGATATTGTTGGGGAGCTGTTTTTT
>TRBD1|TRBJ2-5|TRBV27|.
CASSFQGVGETQYF
TGTGCCAGCAGCTTTCAGGGGGTCGGAGAGACCCAGTACTTC
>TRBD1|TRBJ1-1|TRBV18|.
CASSESQGAGRAFF
TGTGCCAGCTCCGAAAGCCAGGGGGCTGGTAGAGCTTTCTTT
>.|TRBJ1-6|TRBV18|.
CASSQDRSNSPLHF
TGTGCCAGCTCACAGGACAGATCAAATTCACCCCTCCACTTT
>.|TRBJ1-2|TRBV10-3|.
CAISESTGIGYTF
TGTGCCATCAGTGAGTCGACGGGGATCGGCTACACCTTC
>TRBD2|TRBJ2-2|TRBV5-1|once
CASRSGLGGTGELFF
TGCGCCAGCAGATCCGGACTAGGCGGCACCGGGGAGCTGTTTTTT
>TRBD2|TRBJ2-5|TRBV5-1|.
CASSLEAGEWETQYF
TGCGCCAGCAGCTTGGAGGCGGGGGAATGGGAGACCCAGTACTTC
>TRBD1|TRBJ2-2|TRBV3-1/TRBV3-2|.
CASSHPDRGQTGELFF
TGTGCCAGCAGCCACCCTGACAGGGGGCAAACCGGGGAGCTGTTTTTT
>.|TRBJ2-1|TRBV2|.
CASTWSISSYNEQFF
TGTGCCAGCACCTGGTCAATCAGCTCCTACAATGAGCAGTTCTTC
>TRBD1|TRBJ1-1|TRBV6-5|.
CASSYSSGQLNTEAFF
TGTGCCAGCAGTTACTCATCGGGACAGTTGAACACTGAAGCTTTCTTT
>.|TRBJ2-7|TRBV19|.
CASKKEGYSYEQYF
TGTGCCAGTAAGAAGGAGGGTTACTCCTACGAGCAGTACTTC
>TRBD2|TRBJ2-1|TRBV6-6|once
CASYPRDSGVYEQFF
TGTGCCAGCTATCCCCGGGATAGCGGGGTCTATGAGCAGTTCTTC
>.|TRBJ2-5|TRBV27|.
CASSGGGGTYQETQYF
TGTGCCAGCAGTGGGGGAGGGGGGACTTACCAAGAGACCCAGTACTTC
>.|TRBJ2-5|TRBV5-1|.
CASSLKRLRGDQETQYF
TGCGCCAGCAGCTTGAAGCGGTTGCGGGGCGACCAAGAGACCCAGTACTTC
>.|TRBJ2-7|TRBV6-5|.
CATRQPQSSEQYF
TGTGCCACTCGACAGCCTCAGAGCTCCGAGCAGTACTTC
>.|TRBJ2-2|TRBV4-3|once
CASSPTRVLTGELFF
TGCGCCAGCAGCCCAACACGGGTACTCACCGGGGAGCTGTTTTTT
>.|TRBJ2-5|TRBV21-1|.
CASSKAGQGETQYF
TGTGCCAGCAGCAAAGCGGGGCAGGGTGAGACCCAGTACTTC
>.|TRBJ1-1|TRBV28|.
CASTPPGRLKSAFF
TGTGCCAGCACCCCCCCGGGTCGGCTTAAATCAGCTTTCTTT
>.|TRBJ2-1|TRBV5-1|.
CASSLTAQPQVDEQFF
TGCGCCAGCAGCTTGACGGCCCAACCCCAGGTGGATGAGCAGTTCTTC
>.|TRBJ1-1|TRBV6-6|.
CASREKNTEAFF
TGTGCCAGCAGGGAGAAGAACACTGAAGCTTTCTTT
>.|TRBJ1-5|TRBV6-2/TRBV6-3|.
CASSYPGGNQPQHF
TGTGCCAGCAGTTACCCGGGGGGAAATCAGCCCCAGCATTTT
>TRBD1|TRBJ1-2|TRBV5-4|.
CASTLGGQGPTNYGYTF
TGTGCCAGCACGCTCGGGGGACAGGGACCAACTAACTATGGCTACACCTTC
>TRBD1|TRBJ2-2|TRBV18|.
CASSPGTGATGELFF
TGTGCCAGCTCACCAGGGACAGGGGCGACCGGGGAGCTGTTTTTT
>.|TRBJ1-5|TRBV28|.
CASTPLGRINQPQHF
TGTGCCAGCACTCCCCTGGGGCGAATTAATCAGCCCCAGCATTTT
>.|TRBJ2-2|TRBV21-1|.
CASSSPSGRVTGELFF
TGTGCCAGCAGCAGTCCTAGCGGGAGGGTCACCGGGGAGCTGTTTTTT
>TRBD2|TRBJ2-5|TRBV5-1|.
CASSSRVAGGRETQYF
TGCGCCAGCAGCTCCCGGGTAGCGGGAGGGCGAGAGACCCAGTACTTC
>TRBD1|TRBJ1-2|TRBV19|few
CASRRRRGYDNYGYTF
TGTGCCAGTAGACGGCGCAGGGGGTATGATAACTATGGCTACACCTTC
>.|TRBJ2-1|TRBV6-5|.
CASRGGRFTYNEQFF
TGTGCCAGCAGGGGGGGACGGTTTACCTACAATGAGCAGTTCTTC
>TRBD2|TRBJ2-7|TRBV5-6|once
CASSLAGVVYEQYF
TGTGCCAGCAGCTTAGCGGGAGTTGTCTACGAGCAGTACTTC
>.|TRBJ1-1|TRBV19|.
CASSIEGRRGTEAFF
TGTGCCAGTAGTATTGAAGGGCGGAGGGGCACTGAAGCTTTCTTT
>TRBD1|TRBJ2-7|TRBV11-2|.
CASSMDRVYEQYF
TGTGCCAGCAGCATGGACAGGGTCTACGAGCAGTACTTC
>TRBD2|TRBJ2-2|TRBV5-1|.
CASLPLAGDTGELFF
TGCGCCAGCCTACCGCTAGCGGGGGATACCGGGGAGCTGTTTTTT
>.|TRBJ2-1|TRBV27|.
CASSDLNGAGANEQFF
TGTGCCAGCAGTGACTTAAATGGGGCGGGGGCCAATGAGCAGTTCTTC
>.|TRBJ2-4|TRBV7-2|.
CASSLARSLAKNIQYF
TGTGCCAGCAGCTTAGCGCGGTCTTTAGCCAAAAACATTCAGTACTTC